This TCR beta chain was sequenced in a study of T cell responses to AZD1222 COVID-19 vaccine. Whole-study findings and limits: Vaccine-associated CD4 TCRs ranged over spike, dominating at 160-218 and 743-854.

Comments on this clone: Its antigen remains unidentified.

The V gene lost 4 bases and the J gene lost 4 bases, with 20 bases spanning the gap. Germline-derived CDR1 and CDR2 are LGHNA and YNFKEQ. The CDR3 spans 16 residues. The assay was immunoSEQ multiplex PCR, and TCRdb's table has in-frame clones only and misses some. The repertoire includes approximately 120,000 clones, about 93% of them detected once, and 0.9% to 0.95% sits in the top ten. The starting material was peripheral blood, obtained on day 0 of AZD1222 vaccination. The clonotype originates from an adult in good health. V gene TRBV4-2 combines with J gene TRBJ2-7; maybe TRBD1 (5 bases). The CDR3 is CASSPRIDTGWYEQYF. The CDR3, as DNA: TGTGCCAGCAGCCCGAGGATAGACACAGGATGGTACGAGCAGTACTTC.